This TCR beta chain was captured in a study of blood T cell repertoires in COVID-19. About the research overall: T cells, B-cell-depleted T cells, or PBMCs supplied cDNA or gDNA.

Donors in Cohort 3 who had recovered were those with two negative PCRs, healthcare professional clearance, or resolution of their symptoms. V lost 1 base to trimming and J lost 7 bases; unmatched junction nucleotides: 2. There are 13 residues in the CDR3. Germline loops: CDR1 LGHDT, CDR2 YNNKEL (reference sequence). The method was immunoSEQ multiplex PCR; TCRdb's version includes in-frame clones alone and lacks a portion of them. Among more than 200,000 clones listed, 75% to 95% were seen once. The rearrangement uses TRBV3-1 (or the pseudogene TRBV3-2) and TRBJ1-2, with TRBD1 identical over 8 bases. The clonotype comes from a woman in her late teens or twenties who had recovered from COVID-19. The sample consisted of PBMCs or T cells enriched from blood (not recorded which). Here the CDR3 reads CASSQGRGLGYTF. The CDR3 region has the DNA TGTGCCAGCAGCCAAGGCAGGGGGCTTGGCTACACCTTC.